This T cell receptor (beta chain) was retrieved from a study of cytomegalovirus exposure and HLA in healthy donors. CDR3 length equals 15 residues. V lost 5 bases and J lost 4, with 19 bases in between. The germline gives CDR1 GTSNPN, CDR2 SVGIG (reference sequence). Findings and limits, study-wide: The study had only CMV serostatus as immune exposure information. Most TCR sequences were seen very rarely across donors, but some public TCRs occurred in many. Most of the TCR beta V segments (in an earlier analysis) were productive either about 87% or about 30% of the time. There were several of the most significant clusters that appeared linked to common viral pathogens in a later analysis.

PCR was performed using 60 Vbeta and 13 Jbeta primers. TCRdb's table, derived via immunoSEQ multiplex PCR, lists solely in-frame clones and lacks some. The data show about 260,000 clones, roughly 86% seen once. To note about this clone: Antigen unknown.

The source of this sequence is a woman in her thirties or forties in good health and CMV-seropositive. The sequencing input was PBMCs. The rearrangement joins TRBV30 to TRBJ2-3; maybe TRBD2 (5 bases). The CDR3 DNA reads TGTGCCTGGGCGAAGGGAGACTTGCACGCAGATACGCAGTATTTT. Translating gives CAWAKGDLHADTQYF.